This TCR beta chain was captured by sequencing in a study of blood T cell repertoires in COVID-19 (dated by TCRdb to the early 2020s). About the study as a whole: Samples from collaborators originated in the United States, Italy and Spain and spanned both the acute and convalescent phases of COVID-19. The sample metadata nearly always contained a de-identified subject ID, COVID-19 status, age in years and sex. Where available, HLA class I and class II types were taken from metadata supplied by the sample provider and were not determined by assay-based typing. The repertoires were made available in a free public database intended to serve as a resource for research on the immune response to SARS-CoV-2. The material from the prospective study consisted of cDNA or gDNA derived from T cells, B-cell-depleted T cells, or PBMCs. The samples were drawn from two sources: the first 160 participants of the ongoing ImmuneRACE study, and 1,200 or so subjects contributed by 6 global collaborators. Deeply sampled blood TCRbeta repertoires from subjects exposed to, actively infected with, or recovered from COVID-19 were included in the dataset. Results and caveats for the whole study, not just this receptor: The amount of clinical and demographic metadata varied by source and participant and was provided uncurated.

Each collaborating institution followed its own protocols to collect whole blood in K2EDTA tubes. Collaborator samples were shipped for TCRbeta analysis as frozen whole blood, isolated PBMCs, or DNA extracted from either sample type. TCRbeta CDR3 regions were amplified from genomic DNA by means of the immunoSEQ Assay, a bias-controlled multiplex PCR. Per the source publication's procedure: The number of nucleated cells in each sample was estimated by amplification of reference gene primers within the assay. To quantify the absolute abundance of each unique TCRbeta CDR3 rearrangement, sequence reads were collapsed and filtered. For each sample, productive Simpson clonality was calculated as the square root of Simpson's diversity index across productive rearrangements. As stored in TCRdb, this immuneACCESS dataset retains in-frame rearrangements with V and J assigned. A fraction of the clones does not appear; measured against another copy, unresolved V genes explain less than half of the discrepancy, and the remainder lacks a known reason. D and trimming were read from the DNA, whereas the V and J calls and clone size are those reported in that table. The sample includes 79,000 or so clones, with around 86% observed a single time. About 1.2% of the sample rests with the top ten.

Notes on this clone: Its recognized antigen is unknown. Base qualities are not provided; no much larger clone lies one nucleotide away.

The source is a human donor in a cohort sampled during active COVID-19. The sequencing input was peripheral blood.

In nucleotides, the sequence is TGTGCCAGTAGTACGAATCCGGGACAGGGGATGAACACTGAAGCTTTCTTT. Translated, this is CASSTNPGQGMNTEAFF. This sequence uses TRBV19 and TRBJ1-1; TRBD1 matches 10 bases in the middle. Compared with germline, V lacks 4 bases and J lacks 0 bases; bases without a gene match: 8. The cysteine opens and the phenylalanine closes a CDR3 of 17 amino acids. The entry retains the CDR3 DNA only, 51 bases that are in frame from base 1. CDR1 and CDR2 are drawn from the germline V gene (reference sequence): LNHDA, SQIVND.